These 10 T cell receptor beta chains originate from one sample sequenced in a study of blood T cell repertoires in COVID-19. The assay was immunoSEQ multiplex PCR, and TCRdb's table has in-frame clones only and misses some. Of more than 95,000 clones detected, roughly 85% appear once; the ten largest clones hold about 6.9%. Sequencing was performed on peripheral blood. The receptors derive from a man at least 80 years old with active or convalescent COVID-19.

The rearrangement links TRBV27 to TRBJ1-5; D is unclear. The germline V gene encodes CDR1 MNHEY and CDR2 SMNVEV (reference sequence). CDR3 length: 16 residues. Trimming left V 1 base short and J 3 bases short, with 13 bases between. For the CDR3, the DNA is TGTGCCAGCAGTTTATGGGCCCACCAGGACAATCAGCCCCAGCATTTT. This gives the protein CASSLWAHQDNQPQHF.

This clone was detected ten times or more. This sequence joins TRBV2 and TRBJ1-2, with D unresolved. Germline V gene sequence: CDR1 SNHLY, CDR2 FYNNEI. This CDR3 spans 13 amino acids. V was pared by 4 bases and J by 3 bases, with 9 bases between. This CDR3 reads CASSVNFYYGYTF. In DNA, the CDR3 is TGTGCCAGCAGTGTTAATTTCTACTATGGCTACACCTTC.

The V and J genes are TRBV11-2 and TRBJ2-1, with TRBD2 matching over 9 bases. Germline-derived CDR1 and CDR2 are SGHAT and FQNNGV. Trimming at V came to 1 base and at J to 7 bases, leaving 5 bases not matched to a gene. The CDR3 sequence is 15 residues long. The CDR3 loop reads CASSLVAGAGNEQFF. DNA of the CDR3: TGTGCCAGCAGCTTAGTAGCGGGAGCGGGGAATGAGCAGTTCTTC.

The genes are TRBV28 and TRBJ2-2, with TRBD2 as a possible D gene (6 bases). The CDR3 sequence is 14 residues long. CDR1 and CDR2 (germline): MDHEN, SYDVKM. The ends were cut back, 6 bases at V and 7 bases at J, with 15 bases in the middle. The CDR3 region has the DNA TGTGCCAGCAGCTCTCCGGGACTGCGCGGGGAGCTGTTTTTT. This translates into CASSSPGLRGELFF.

A remark on this clone: Other DNA sequences in the same sample also yield this CDR3. The chain joins TRBV7-6 to TRBJ2-1, with D possibly being TRBD2 (6 bases). Trimming took 0 bases from V and 1 from J, leaving 7 bases between them. The CDR3 has 15 residues. Looked up from germline, CDR1 is SGHVS and CDR2 is FNYEAQ. This CDR3 is CASSLAAGSYNEQFF. The DNA for the CDR3 is TGTGCCAGCAGCTTAGCGGCGGGGTCCTACAATGAGCAGTTCTTC.

This clone has only a few counts. This rearrangement joins TRBV25-1 to TRBJ2-5; 8 nucleotides match TRBD1. V lost 1 base, J lost 4 bases, and 5 bases stayed unmatched. CDR1 MGHDK and CDR2 SYGVNS come from the germline V gene. The CDR3 runs 15 residues. The CDR3 protein is CASSESWTGRETQYF. The CDR3, as DNA: TGTGCCAGCAGTGAATCTTGGACAGGGAGAGAGACCCAGTACTTC.

The V gene is TRBV2, the J gene TRBJ2-6, with D possibly being TRBD2 (6 bases). The CDR3 covers 16 residues. Trimming removed 5 bases at V and 3 bases at J, with 14 bases between. Germline CDR1 is SNHLY and CDR2 is FYNNEI. The CDR3 here is CASSKLAGGGANVLTF. CDR3 DNA: TGTGCCAGCAGTAAACTAGCCGGCGGTGGGGCCAACGTCCTGACTTTC.

The chain combines TRBV5-1 with TRBJ2-1, with TRBD2 matching 9 bases. The trim removed 4 bases at V and 1 base at J, leaving 12 bases unmatched. Per the germline V gene, CDR1 is SGHRS and CDR2 is YFSETQ. CDR3 length equals 18 residues. Here the CDR3 reads CASSPGRLADPSYNEQFF. The CDR3 DNA reads TGCGCCAGCAGCCCCGGGCGACTAGCGGACCCATCCTACAATGAGCAGTTCTTC.

The chain employs TRBV19 and TRBJ2-6, with D uncertain. CDR1 is LNHDA and CDR2 is SQIVND in the germline V gene (reference sequence). The CDR3 spans 16 residues. Between the trimmed V and J ends, which lost 3 bases and 0 bases, there was a span of 9 bases. CDR3: CASSIHSSSGANVLTF. The CDR3 region has the DNA TGTGCCAGTAGTATTCACTCAAGCTCTGGGGCCAACGTCCTGACTTTC.

This chain joins TRBV11-2 and TRBJ2-2, with unresolved D. Germline V lookup: CDR1 SGHAT, CDR2 FQNNGV. Trimming cost V 5 bases and J 4 bases, with 8 bases left between them. The CDR3 sequence is 13 residues long. The DNA of the CDR3 is TGTGCCAGCAGCATGCTGAGCACCGGGGAGCTGTTTTTT. Translating it yields CASSMLSTGELFF.